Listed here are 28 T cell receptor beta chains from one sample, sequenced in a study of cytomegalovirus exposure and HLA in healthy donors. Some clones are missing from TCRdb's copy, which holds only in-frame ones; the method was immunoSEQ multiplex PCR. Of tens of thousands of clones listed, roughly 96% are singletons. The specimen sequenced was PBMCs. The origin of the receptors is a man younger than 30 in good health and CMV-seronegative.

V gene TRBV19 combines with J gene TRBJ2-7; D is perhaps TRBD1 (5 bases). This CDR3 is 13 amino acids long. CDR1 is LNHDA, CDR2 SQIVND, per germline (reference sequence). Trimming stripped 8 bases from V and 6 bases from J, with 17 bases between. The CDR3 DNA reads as TGTGCCAGTGGGGCTAGGGCCCTGGGCGAGCAGTACTTC. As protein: CASGARALGEQYF. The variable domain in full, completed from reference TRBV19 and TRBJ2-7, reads DGGITQSPKYLFRKEGQNVTLSCEQNLNHDAMYWYRQDPGQGLRLIYYSQIVNDFQKGDIAEGYSVSREKKESFPLTVTSAQKNPTAFYLCASGARALGEQYFGPGTRLTVT.

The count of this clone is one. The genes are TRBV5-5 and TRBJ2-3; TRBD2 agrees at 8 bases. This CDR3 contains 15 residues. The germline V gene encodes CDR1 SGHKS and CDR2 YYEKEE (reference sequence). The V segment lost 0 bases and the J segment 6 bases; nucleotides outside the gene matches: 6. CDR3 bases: TGTGCCAGCAGCTTGGTCGGGAGGGCCGGGGATACGCAGTATTTT. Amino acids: CASSLVGRAGDTQYF.

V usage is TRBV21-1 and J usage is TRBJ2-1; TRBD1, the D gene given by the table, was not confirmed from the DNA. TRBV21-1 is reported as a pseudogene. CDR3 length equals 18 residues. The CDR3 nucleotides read TGTGCCAGCAGCAAAGGATTAGACTGGACAGGGGATGCCAATGAGCAGTTCTTC. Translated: CASSKGLDWTGDANEQFF.

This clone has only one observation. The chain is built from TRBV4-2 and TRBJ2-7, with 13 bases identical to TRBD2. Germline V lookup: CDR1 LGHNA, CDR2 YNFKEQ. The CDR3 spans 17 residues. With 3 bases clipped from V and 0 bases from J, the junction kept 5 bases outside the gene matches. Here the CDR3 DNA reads TGTGCCAGCAGCCATGGGACTAGCGGGATTCTCTCCTACGAGCAGTACTTC. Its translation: CASSHGTSGILSYEQYF.

CDR3 sequence reads: CASSPSRTSGRHNEQFF. In DNA form, the CDR3 reads TGTGCCAGCAGCCCCTCTAGGACTAGCGGGAGACACAATGAGCAGTTCTTC. The chain recombines TRBV11-2 with TRBJ2-1; 13 bases align to TRBD2. Germline V gene lookup returns CDR1 SGHAT and CDR2 FQNNGV. Trimming removed 5 bases from V and 5 bases from J; junction bases left unmatched: 9. The CDR3 is 17 residues long.

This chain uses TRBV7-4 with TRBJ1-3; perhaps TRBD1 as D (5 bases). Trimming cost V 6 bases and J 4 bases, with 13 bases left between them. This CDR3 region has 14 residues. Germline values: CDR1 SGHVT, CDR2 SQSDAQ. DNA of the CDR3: TGTGCCAGCAGTCGACGAGACAGAGGAAACACCATATATTTT. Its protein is CASSRRDRGNTIYF.

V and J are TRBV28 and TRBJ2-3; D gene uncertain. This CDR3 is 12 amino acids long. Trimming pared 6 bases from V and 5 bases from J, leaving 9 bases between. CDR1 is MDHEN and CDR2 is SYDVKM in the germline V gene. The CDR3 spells CASSRGRDTQYF. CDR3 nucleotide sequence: TGTGCCAGCAGCAGAGGAAGAGATACGCAGTATTTT.

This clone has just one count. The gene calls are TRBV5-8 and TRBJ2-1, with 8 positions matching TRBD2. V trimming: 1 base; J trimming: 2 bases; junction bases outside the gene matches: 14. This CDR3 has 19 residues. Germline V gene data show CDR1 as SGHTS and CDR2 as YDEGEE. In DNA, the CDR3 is TGTGCCAGCAGCTTGTTTGGGGGGGAAACGGGACTAGCCTACAATGAGCAGTTCTTC. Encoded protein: CASSLFGGETGLAYNEQFF.

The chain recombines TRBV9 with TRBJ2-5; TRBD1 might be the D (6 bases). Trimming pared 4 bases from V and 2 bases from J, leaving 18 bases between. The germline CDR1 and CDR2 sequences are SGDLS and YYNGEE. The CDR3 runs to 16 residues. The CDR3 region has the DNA TGTGCCAGCAGCCCACACGGACAGTCACAACAAGAGACCCAGTACTTC. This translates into CASSPHGQSQQETQYF.

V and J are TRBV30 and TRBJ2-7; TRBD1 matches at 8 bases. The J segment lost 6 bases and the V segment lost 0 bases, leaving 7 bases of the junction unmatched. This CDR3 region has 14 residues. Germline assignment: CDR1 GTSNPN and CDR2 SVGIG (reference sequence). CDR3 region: CAWSVETGEGEQYF. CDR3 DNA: TGTGCCTGGAGTGTTGAGACAGGGGAAGGCGAGCAGTACTTC.

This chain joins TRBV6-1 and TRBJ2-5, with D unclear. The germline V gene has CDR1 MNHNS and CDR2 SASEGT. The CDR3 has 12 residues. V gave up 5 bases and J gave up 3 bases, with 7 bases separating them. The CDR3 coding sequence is TGTGCCAGCAGTCGTGCGGAAGAGACCCAGTACTTC. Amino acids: CASSRAEETQYF.

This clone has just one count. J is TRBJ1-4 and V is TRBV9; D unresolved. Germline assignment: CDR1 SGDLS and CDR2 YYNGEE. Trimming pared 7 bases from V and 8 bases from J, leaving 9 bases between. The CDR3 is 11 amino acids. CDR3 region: CASGHQEKLFF. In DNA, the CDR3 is TGTGCCAGCGGGCACCAGGAAAAACTGTTTTTT.

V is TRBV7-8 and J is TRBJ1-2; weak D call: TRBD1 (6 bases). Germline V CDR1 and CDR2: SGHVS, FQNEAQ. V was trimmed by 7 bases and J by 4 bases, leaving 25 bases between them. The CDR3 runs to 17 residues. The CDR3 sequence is CASTASMDRSLLYGYTF. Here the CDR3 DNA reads TGTGCCAGCACCGCTTCCATGGACAGATCTTTGCTCTATGGCTACACCTTC.

The chain's CDR3 is CASFHFGQVKAGELFF. As DNA, the CDR3 is TGTGCCAGCTTCCACTTCGGACAGGTAAAGGCAGGGGAGCTGTTTTTT. The rearrangement links TRBV18 to TRBJ2-2; TRBD1 matches 7 bases. V dropped 7 bases and J dropped 8; count of bases not matched to a gene: 16. Germline V gives CDR1 KGHSH, CDR2 LQKENI. This CDR3 is 16 amino acids long.

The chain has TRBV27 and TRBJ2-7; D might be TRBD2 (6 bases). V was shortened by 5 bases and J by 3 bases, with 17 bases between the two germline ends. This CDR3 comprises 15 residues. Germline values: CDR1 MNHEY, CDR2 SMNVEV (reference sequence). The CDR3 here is CASSRVSGTRYEQYF. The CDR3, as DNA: TGTGCCAGCAGTCGTGTTAGCGGTACGCGCTACGAGCAGTACTTC.

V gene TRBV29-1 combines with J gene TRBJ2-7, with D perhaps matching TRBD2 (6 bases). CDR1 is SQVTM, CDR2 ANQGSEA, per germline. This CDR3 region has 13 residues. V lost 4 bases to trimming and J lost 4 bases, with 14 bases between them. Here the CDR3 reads CSVGSGSPYEQYF. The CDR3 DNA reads TGCAGCGTTGGTTCCGGGAGTCCATACGAGCAGTACTTC.

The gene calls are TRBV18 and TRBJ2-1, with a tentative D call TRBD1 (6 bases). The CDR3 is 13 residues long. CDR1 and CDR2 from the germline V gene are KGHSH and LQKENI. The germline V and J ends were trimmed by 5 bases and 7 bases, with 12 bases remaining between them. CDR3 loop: CASSTKQGNEQFF. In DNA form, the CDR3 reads TGTGCCAGCTCAACCAAACAGGGTAATGAGCAGTTCTTC.

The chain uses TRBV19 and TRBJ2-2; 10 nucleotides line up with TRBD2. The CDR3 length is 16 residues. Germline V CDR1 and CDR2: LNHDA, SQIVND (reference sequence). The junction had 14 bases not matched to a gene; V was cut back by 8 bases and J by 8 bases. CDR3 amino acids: CASAFGLAGELGELFF. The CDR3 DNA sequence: TGTGCCAGTGCATTCGGCCTAGCGGGAGAGCTGGGGGAGCTGTTTTTT.

CDR3 amino acids: CASSLTGPYEQYF. The CDR3 DNA sequence: TGCGCCAGCAGCTTGACAGGTCCGTACGAGCAGTACTTC. V and J are TRBV5-1 and TRBJ2-7, with D possibly matching TRBD1 (5 bases). CDR3 length: 13 residues. The V end lost 1 base, the J end lost 4 bases, and 9 bases lay between the germline ends. Per germline, CDR1 SGHRS and CDR2 YFSETQ.

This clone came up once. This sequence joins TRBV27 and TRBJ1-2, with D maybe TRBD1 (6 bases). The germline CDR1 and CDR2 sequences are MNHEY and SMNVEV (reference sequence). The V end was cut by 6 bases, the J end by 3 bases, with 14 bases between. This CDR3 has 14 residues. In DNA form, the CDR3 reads TGTGCCAGCAGCCCGGGACAATCCCACTATGGCTACACCTTC. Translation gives CASSPGQSHYGYTF.

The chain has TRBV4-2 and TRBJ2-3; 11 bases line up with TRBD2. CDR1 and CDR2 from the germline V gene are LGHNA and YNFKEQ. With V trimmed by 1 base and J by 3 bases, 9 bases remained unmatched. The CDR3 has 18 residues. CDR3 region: CASSQGHPRLAGTDTQYF. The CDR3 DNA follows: TGTGCCAGCAGCCAAGGCCACCCTCGACTAGCGGGAACAGATACGCAGTATTTT.

The CDR3 loop is CASSIAVFADTQYF. The CDR3 DNA reads TGTGCCAGTAGTATCGCAGTTTTCGCAGATACGCAGTATTTT. V gene TRBV19 combines with J gene TRBJ2-3, with D unclear. Germline CDR1 reads LNHDA; CDR2 reads SQIVND (reference sequence). The CDR3 is made up of 14 amino acids. V lost 3 bases and J 4 bases, leaving 11 bases between the germline ends.

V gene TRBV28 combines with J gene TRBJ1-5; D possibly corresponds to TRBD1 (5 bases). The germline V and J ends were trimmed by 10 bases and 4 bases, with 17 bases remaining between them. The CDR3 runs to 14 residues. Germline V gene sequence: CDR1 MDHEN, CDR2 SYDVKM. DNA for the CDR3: TGTGCCACCCGGAGGGCAGGGAGGAATCAGCCCCAGCATTTT. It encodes CATRRAGRNQPQHF. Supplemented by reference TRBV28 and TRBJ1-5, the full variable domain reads DVKVTQSSRYLVKRTGEKVFLECVQDMDHENMFWYRQDPGLGLRLIYFSYDVKMKEKGDIPEGYSVSREKKERFSLILESASTNQTSMYLCATRRAGRNQPQHFGDGTRLSIL.

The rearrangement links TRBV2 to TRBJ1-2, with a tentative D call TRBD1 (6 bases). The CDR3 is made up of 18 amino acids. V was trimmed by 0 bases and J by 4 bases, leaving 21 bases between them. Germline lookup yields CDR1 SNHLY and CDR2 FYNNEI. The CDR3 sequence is CASSEALSNRVEIYGYTF. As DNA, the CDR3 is TGTGCCAGCAGTGAAGCGCTTTCGAACAGGGTCGAGATCTATGGCTACACCTTC.

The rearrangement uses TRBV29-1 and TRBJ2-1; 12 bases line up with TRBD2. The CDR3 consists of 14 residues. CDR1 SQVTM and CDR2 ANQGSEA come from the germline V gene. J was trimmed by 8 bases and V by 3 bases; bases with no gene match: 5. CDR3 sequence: CSVETSGRIDEQFF. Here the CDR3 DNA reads TGCAGCGTTGAGACTAGCGGGAGAATTGATGAGCAGTTCTTC.

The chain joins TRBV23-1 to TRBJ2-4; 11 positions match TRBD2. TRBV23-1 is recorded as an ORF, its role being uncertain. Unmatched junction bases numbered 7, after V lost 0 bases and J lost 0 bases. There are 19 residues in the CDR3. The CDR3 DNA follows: TGCGCCAGCAGTCAATCTACTAGCGGGAGTGTACCAGCCAAAAACATTCAGTACTTC. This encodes CASSQSTSGSVPAKNIQYF.

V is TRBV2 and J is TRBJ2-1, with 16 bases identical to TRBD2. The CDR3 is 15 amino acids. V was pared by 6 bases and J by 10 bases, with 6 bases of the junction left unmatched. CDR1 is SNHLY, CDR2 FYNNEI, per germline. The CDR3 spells CASRPSGLAGGEQFF. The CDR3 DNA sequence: TGTGCCAGCAGGCCCTCGGGACTAGCGGGAGGGGAGCAGTTCTTC.

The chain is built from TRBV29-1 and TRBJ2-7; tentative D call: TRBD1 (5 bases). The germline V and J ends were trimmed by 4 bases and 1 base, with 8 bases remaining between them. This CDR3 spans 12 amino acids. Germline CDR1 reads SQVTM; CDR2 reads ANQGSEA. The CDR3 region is CSVGRGSYEQYF. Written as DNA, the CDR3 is TGCAGCGTTGGAAGGGGATCCTACGAGCAGTACTTC.